This entry lists 21 T cell receptor beta chains sequenced from one sample in a study of cytomegalovirus exposure and HLA in healthy donors. Both 60 Vbeta primers and 13 Jbeta primers went into the PCR. Profiling relied on immunoSEQ multiplex PCR, and the TCRdb table lists in-frame clones only, not all of them. The repertoire holds tens of thousands of clones, roughly 80% seen once, with roughly 2.9% in the top ten. The specimen sequenced was PBMCs. These receptors all come from a woman aged 25 to 39 in good health and CMV-seronegative.

V and J are TRBV5-1 and TRBJ1-1; D unclear. CDR3 length: 13 amino acids. Germline V gene sequence: CDR1 SGHRS, CDR2 YFSETQ. Between the trimmed V and J ends, which lost 2 bases and 1 base, there was a span of 6 bases. CDR3 protein: CASSLTRNTEAFF. In DNA form, the CDR3 reads TGCGCCAGCAGCTTAACAAGGAACACTGAAGCTTTCTTT.

As for this clone: At one end, the junction sequence differs from germline, possibly due to a read error. The chain employs TRBV7-8 and TRBJ2-5, with 11 bases lining up with TRBD2. Per the germline V gene, CDR1 is SGHVS and CDR2 is FQNEAQ. The CDR3 runs to 15 residues. In DNA, the CDR3 is TGTGCCAGCAGCCTAGCGGGGGGTGGCTGGGAGACCCAGTACTTC. Protein: CASSLAGGGWETQYF. The full variable domain, with the rest looked up from reference TRBV7-8 and TRBJ2-5, is GAGVSQSPRYKVAKRGQDVALRCDPISGHVSLFWYQQALGQGPEFLTYFQNEAQLDKSGLPSDRFFAERPEGSVSTLKIQRTQQEDSAVYLCASSLAGGGWETQYFGPGTRLLVL.

Only one count was recorded for this clone. The chain employs TRBV10-1 and TRBJ2-7, with TRBD2 matching over 8 bases. Trimming at V came to 5 bases and at J to 5 bases, leaving 8 bases not matched to a gene. Germline CDR1 is WNHNN and CDR2 is SYGVQD (reference sequence). This CDR3 has 14 residues. The chain's CDR3 is CASSKAGAGDEQYF. In DNA, the CDR3 is TGCGCCAGCAGTAAAGCGGGGGCCGGGGACGAGCAGTACTTC.

This clone was seen a few times. The chain links TRBV21-1 to TRBJ2-3; the D call of TRBD2 is as the table states it, not checked on the DNA. TRBV21-1 is shown as a pseudogene. CDR3 length equals 17 residues. The CDR3 sequence: CASSPRSGGGRTDTQYF. For the CDR3, the DNA is TGTGCCAGCAGCCCCCGGTCAGGCGGGGGGCGAACAGATACGCAGTATTTT.

The chain recombines TRBV11-2 with TRBJ1-1; 10 bases map to TRBD1. The CDR3 is made up of 14 amino acids. V lost 2 bases, J lost 4 bases, and 1 base stayed unmatched. CDR1 and CDR2 from the germline V gene are SGHAT and FQNNGV. CDR3 region: CASSLRTGGTEAFF. The CDR3 DNA follows: TGTGCCAGCAGCTTAAGGACAGGGGGCACTGAAGCTTTCTTT.

The chain is built from TRBV11-2 and TRBJ1-4; possibly TRBD1 for D (6 bases). Trimming removed 8 bases from V and 5 bases from J, with 12 bases in between. This CDR3 contains 13 residues. In germline, CDR1 is SGHAT, CDR2 FQNNGV. The CDR3 here is CASSGQRNEKLFF. In DNA form, the CDR3 reads TGTGCCAGCTCGGGACAAAGGAATGAAAAACTGTTTTTT.

CDR3 DNA: TGCGCCAGCAGCTTGGGGGGAGGGGGGGTCCCTCTCGAGCAGTACTTC. Translating gives CASSLGGGGVPLEQYF. V and J are TRBV5-1 and TRBJ2-7; D is possibly TRBD2 (7 bases). This CDR3 is 16 amino acids long. Germline V gives CDR1 SGHRS, CDR2 YFSETQ. V lost 0 bases to trimming and J lost 6 bases, with 19 bases between them.

V gene TRBV2 combines with J gene TRBJ2-3; TRBD2 aligns across 11 bases. This CDR3 comprises 16 residues. Trimming took 6 bases from V and 6 from J; bases not matched to a gene: 11. Per germline, CDR1 SNHLY and CDR2 FYNNEI. CDR3 amino acids: CASSLSGGAYVDTQYF. The CDR3 bases are TGTGCCAGCAGCCTTAGCGGGGGGGCCTATGTGGATACGCAGTATTTT.

The table lists this clone with a count of one. The chain has TRBV5-1 and TRBJ1-6, with TRBD1 identical over 9 bases. V trimming: 0 bases; J trimming: 10 bases; junction bases outside the gene matches: 5. CDR1 and CDR2 from the germline V gene are SGHRS and YFSETQ. The CDR3 has 15 amino acids. The CDR3 DNA reads TGCGCCAGCAGCTTGGCGGGACAGGGTAGGTCACCCCTCCACTTT. Its protein is CASSLAGQGRSPLHF.

The chain couples TRBV4-2 to TRBJ1-2, with 7 bases identical to TRBD1. The length of the CDR3 is 13 residues. Germline V gene sequence: CDR1 LGHNA, CDR2 YNFKEQ. Unmatched junction bases numbered 3, after V lost 5 bases and J lost 3 bases. The CDR3 sequence: CASSETGYYGYTF. The CDR3 region has the DNA TGTGCCAGCAGCGAGACAGGGTACTATGGCTACACCTTC.

V and J are TRBV6-1 and TRBJ1-3; 7 bases align to TRBD1. Trimming at V came to 5 bases and at J to 6 bases, leaving 4 bases not matched to a gene. Germline CDR1 and CDR2: MNHNS and SASEGT. CDR3 length equals 13 residues. The CDR3 loop is CASSRQGTNTIYF. The CDR3 nucleotides are TGTGCCAGCAGTCGACAGGGTACAAACACCATATATTTT.

The V call is TRBV5-6, the J call TRBJ1-2; TRBD1 might be the D (5 bases). V was pared by 0 bases and J by 2 bases, with 8 bases between. Looked up from germline, CDR1 is SGHDT and CDR2 is YYEEEE. The CDR3 runs 14 residues. The CDR3 is CASSLGQLNYGYTF. The DNA of the CDR3 is TGTGCCAGCAGCTTGGGACAGCTAAACTATGGCTACACCTTC.

The chain is built from TRBV5-1 and TRBJ1-6; 9 nucleotides align to TRBD1. Germline V gene lookup returns CDR1 SGHRS and CDR2 YFSETQ. Trimming at V came to 0 bases and at J to 8 bases, leaving 3 bases not matched to a gene. This CDR3 is built from 15 residues. The DNA for the CDR3 is TGCGCCAGCAGCTTGGAAGGGACAGGGTATTCACCCCTCCACTTT. It translates to CASSLEGTGYSPLHF.

The V and J genes are TRBV18 and TRBJ1-5, with 10 bases that match TRBD1. J was trimmed by 3 bases and V by 8 bases; bases with no gene match: 4. The CDR3 covers 14 residues. The germline CDR1 and CDR2 sequences are KGHSH and LQKENI. In DNA form, the CDR3 reads TGTGCCAGCCGGGGACAGGGGTACAATCAGCCCCAGCATTTT. As protein: CASRGQGYNQPQHF.

J is TRBJ1-1 and V is TRBV15; TRBD1 matches at 7 bases. The V and J ends lost 10 bases and 5 bases, in that order; junction bases with no gene match: 10. The CDR3 extends over 13 amino acids. Germline lookup yields CDR1 LNHNV and CDR2 YYDKDF (reference sequence). This chain's CDR3 is CASRTGERTEAFF. In DNA, the CDR3 is TGTGCCAGCCGTACAGGGGAAAGGACTGAAGCTTTCTTT.

This chain links TRBV28 with TRBJ1-3, with 12 bases aligning to TRBD1. Germline V CDR1 and CDR2: MDHEN, SYDVKM. The CDR3 has 16 residues. Trimming removed 3 bases from V and 4 bases from J; junction bases left unmatched: 4. The CDR3 sequence: CASSLGQGARGNTIYF. The CDR3, as DNA: TGTGCCAGCAGTTTGGGACAGGGGGCGCGAGGAAACACCATATATTTT.

The chain couples TRBV7-2 to TRBJ1-2, with TRBD1 matching over 8 bases. Per germline, CDR1 SGHTA and CDR2 FQGNSA. This CDR3 spans 16 amino acids. The trim removed 5 bases at V and 2 bases at J, leaving 10 bases unmatched. The CDR3 DNA reads as TGTGCCAGCAGCCCCGGGACAGGCCCAGGCAACTATGGCTACACCTTC. Translated: CASSPGTGPGNYGYTF.

The V gene is TRBV11-2, the J gene TRBJ1-4; TRBD1 matches at 7 bases. V lost 5 bases to trimming and J lost 5 bases; unmatched junction nucleotides: 8. CDR3 length: 15 residues. CDR1 is SGHAT, CDR2 FQNNGV, per germline. In DNA form, the CDR3 reads TGTGCCAGCAGCCCACTGGGACAGCTAAATGAAAAACTGTTTTTT. This encodes CASSPLGQLNEKLFF.

This clone turned up a few times. This chain uses TRBV28 with TRBJ2-7; 13 bases are shared with TRBD2. V shed 3 bases and J 2 bases; nucleotides not matched to a gene: 4. This CDR3 is 16 amino acids long. Germline CDR1 and CDR2: MDHEN and SYDVKM. CDR3: CASSLGGTSGTYEQYF. The CDR3 nucleotides are TGTGCCAGCAGTTTGGGCGGGACTAGCGGGACCTACGAGCAGTACTTC.

The rearrangement uses TRBV27 and TRBJ2-1, with 8 bases matching TRBD2. The V and J ends lost 5 bases and 4 bases, in that order; junction bases with no gene match: 10. Germline V lookup: CDR1 MNHEY, CDR2 SMNVEV (reference sequence). The CDR3 totals 16 residues. As DNA, the CDR3 is TGTGCCAGCAGTCGACTATCCGGGGGGGTATACAATGAGCAGTTCTTC. Translation: CASSRLSGGVYNEQFF.

The V and J genes are TRBV6-6 and TRBJ1-1; possible D gene TRBD1, 6 bases. The germline CDR1 and CDR2 sequences are MNHNY and SVGAGI (reference sequence). The CDR3 runs to 14 residues. The V gene lost 7 bases and the J gene lost 3 bases, with 15 bases spanning the gap. DNA for the CDR3: TGTGCCAGCACTATCACAGGGCGTGACACTGAAGCTTTCTTT. This translates into CASTITGRDTEAFF.